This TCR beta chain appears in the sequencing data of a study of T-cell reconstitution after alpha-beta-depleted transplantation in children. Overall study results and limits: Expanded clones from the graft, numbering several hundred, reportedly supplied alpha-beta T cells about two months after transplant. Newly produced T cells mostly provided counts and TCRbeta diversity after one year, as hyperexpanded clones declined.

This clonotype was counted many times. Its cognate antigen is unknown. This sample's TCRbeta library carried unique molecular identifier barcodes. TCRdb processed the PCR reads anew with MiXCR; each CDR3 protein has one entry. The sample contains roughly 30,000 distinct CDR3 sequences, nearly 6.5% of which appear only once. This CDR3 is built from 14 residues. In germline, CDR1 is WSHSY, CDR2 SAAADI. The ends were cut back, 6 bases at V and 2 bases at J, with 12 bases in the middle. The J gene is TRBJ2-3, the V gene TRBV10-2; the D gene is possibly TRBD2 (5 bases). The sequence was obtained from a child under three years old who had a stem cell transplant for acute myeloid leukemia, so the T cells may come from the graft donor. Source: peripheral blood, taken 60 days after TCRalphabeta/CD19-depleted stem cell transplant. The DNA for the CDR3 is TGCGCCAGCAGGCCTCGGGGATACACAGATACGCAGTATTTT. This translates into CASRPRGYTDTQYF.